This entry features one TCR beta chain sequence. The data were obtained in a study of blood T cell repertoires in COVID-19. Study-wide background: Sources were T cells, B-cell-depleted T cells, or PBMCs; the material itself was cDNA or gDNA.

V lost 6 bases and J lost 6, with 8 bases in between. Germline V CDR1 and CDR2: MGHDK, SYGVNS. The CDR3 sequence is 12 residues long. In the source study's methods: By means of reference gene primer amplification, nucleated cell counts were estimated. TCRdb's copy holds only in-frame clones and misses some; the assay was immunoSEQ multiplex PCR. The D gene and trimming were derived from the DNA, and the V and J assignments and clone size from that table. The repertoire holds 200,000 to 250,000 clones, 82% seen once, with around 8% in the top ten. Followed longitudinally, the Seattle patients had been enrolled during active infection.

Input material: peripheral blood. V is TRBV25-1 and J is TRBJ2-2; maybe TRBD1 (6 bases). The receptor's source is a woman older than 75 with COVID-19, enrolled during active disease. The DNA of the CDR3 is TGTGCCAGCAGAGCAGGGGCCGGGGAGCTGTTTTTT. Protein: CASRAGAGELFF.